The text below deals with one T cell receptor (beta chain). This sample was taken from a study of blood T cell repertoires in COVID-19. Across the whole study: Specimens from acute and convalescent COVID-19 originated in the United States, Italy and Spain. T cells, B-cell-depleted T cells, or PBMCs supplied cDNA or gDNA.

Per the authors' pipeline: Estimation of nucleated cell counts was performed using reference gene primer amplification. Clones were sequenced by immunoSEQ multiplex PCR, and TCRdb holds only the in-frame ones, with some missing. That table furnishes V, J and clone size, whereas the DNA furnished D and trimming. Of about 55,000 clones listed, roughly nine tenths are singletons. The CDR3 sequence is 17 residues long. From germline, CDR1 is SGHAT and CDR2 FQNNGV. Losses at the gene ends were 2 bases for V and 2 bases for J; bases not matched to a gene: 9. The chain carries TRBV11-2 and TRBJ2-1; 7 bases map to TRBD1. The specimen was peripheral blood. The TCR was taken from a man aged 40-49 years with acute or convalescent COVID-19. CDR3 in amino acids: CASSLTKGQTTYNEQFF. The CDR3 nucleotides read TGTGCCAGCAGCTTAACTAAGGGACAGACTACCTACAATGAGCAGTTCTTC.